The T cell receptor (beta chain) under discussion was sequenced for a study of T cells in Graves' hyperthyroidism and ophthalmopathy. This clonotype was found many times. Antigen unknown. Study-wide points: Blood held most thyroid clonotypes expanded above 0.001 frequency. From stable hyperthyroidism, ophthalmopathy was set apart by a 13 V-J model. Median prediction lead before ophthalmopathy onset was 6.5 to 7 months with the model.

From RNA transcripts, TCR beta CDR3 regions were amplified. HTBI primers were the set used in a first-round RT-PCR of the TCR CDR3. MiXCR, applied by TCRdb to the multiplex PCR reads, yields one record per CDR3 protein. The profile shows 450,000 to 700,000 distinct CDR3 sequences, approximately 44% of them singletons. Trimming cost V 5 bases and J 0 bases, with 11 bases left between them. The germline V gene has CDR1 GTSNPN and CDR2 SVGIG (reference sequence). CDR3 size: 14 residues. The chain links TRBV30 to TRBJ1-3; no reliable D call. This sequence originates from an adult woman with Graves' disease, either hyperthyroidism or ophthalmopathy (not recorded which). Source material: peripheral blood or thyroid tissue (not recorded which). Here the CDR3 reads CAWAGIYSGNTIYF. DNA of the CDR3: TGTGCCTGGGCCGGGATCTACTCTGGAAACACCATATATTTT. Drawing the rest from reference TRBV30 and TRBJ1-3, the complete variable domain is SQTIHQWPATLVQPVGSPLSLECTVEGTSNPNLYWYRQAAGRGLQLLFYSVGIGQISSEVPQNLSASRPQDRQFILSSKKLLLSDSGFYLCAWAGIYSGNTIYFGEGSWLTVV.